This T cell receptor (beta chain) emerged from a study of beta chain features in type 1 diabetes. Germline-derived CDR1 and CDR2 are KGHSH and LQKENI. The ends were cut back, 6 bases at V and 5 bases at J, with 20 bases in the middle. The CDR3 extends over 17 amino acids. Expressed TCRB transcripts got sequenced, as all isolated RNA was reverse transcribed. Profiled with immunoSEQ multiplex PCR; TCRdb holds only in-frame clones, not every one. The table lists 330,000 or so clones, over 10% of them singletons, with 0.0095% to 0.011% in the top ten. Broader study findings: Researchers report that Type 1 diabetes patients had moderately but significantly shorter TCRB CDR3s across all four CD4+ subsets.

This clone occurred a few times. Its matching antigen is unknown. Sequencing input: naive CD4+ T cells from blood. The sequence was obtained from a woman aged 18 to 35 with type 1 diabetes. The V gene is TRBV18, the J gene TRBJ1-6, with TRBD1 as a possible D gene (6 bases). The CDR3 is CASSPHPPGADNSPLHF. The CDR3 DNA reads as TGTGCCAGCTCCCCTCACCCTCCAGGGGCCGATAATTCACCCCTCCACTTT.